The 8 T cell receptor beta chains below were found in one sample sequenced in a study of T cell changes during pregnancy in multiple sclerosis. Produced via immunoSEQ multiplex PCR; TCRdb's table is partial and in-frame only. Of more than 45,000 clones listed, around nine tenths are singletons. The sequenced sample was CD4+ T cells from peripheral blood mononuclear cells, obtained in the second trimester of pregnancy. The receptor source for this set is a female donor with multiple sclerosis, enrolled in a pregnancy study.

This chain's CDR3 is CASSLVAGSYTEAFF. DNA for the CDR3: TGCGCCAGCAGCTTAGTGGCAGGGTCGTACACTGAAGCTTTCTTT. V gene TRBV5-1 combines with J gene TRBJ1-1; D perhaps matches TRBD1 (5 bases). V lost 2 bases and J lost 3, with 14 bases in between. CDR1 and CDR2 (germline): SGHRS, YFSETQ. This CDR3 spans 15 amino acids.

The chain carries TRBV7-8 and TRBJ1-1; a weak D match, TRBD1 (5 bases). This CDR3 has 13 amino acids. The V end lost 5 bases, the J end lost 11 bases, and 18 bases lay between the germline ends. Germline assignment: CDR1 SGHVS and CDR2 FQNEAQ. The CDR3 protein is CASSGADRWMAFF. Written as DNA, the CDR3 is TGTGCCAGCAGCGGAGCTGACAGATGGATGGCTTTCTTT.

This chain uses TRBV9 with TRBJ2-4, with 9 bases that match TRBD1. Per germline, CDR1 SGDLS and CDR2 YYNGEE. CDR3 size: 14 residues. V dropped 1 base and J dropped 8; count of bases not matched to a gene: 4. The DNA of the CDR3 is TGTGCCAGCAGCGTAACAGGGGGCTTGGACATTCAGTACTTC. As protein: CASSVTGGLDIQYF.

The gene calls are TRBV7-3 and TRBJ2-3; 10 bases map to TRBD2. Germline lookup yields CDR1 SGHTA and CDR2 FQGTGA. The CDR3 has 15 amino acids. The ends lost 5 bases at V and 2 bases at J; junction bases unmatched: 4. CDR3 bases: TGTGCCAGCAGCATTAGCGGGGGGCTCACAGATACGCAGTATTTT. Its protein is CASSISGGLTDTQYF.

The chain carries TRBV6-6 and TRBJ2-2; TRBD1 matches at 8 bases. Germline CDR1 and CDR2: MNHNY and SVGAGI (reference sequence). Germline trimming cut 6 bases from V and 5 bases from J; bases unmatched to any gene: 2. The CDR3 consists of 13 residues. CDR3 DNA sequence: TGTGCCAGCAGCCACAGGGGGACCGGGGAGCTGTTTTTT. Translated: CASSHRGTGELFF.

This clone has only one observation. This chain connects TRBV19 to TRBJ2-5; maybe TRBD1 (6 bases). Trimming cost V 8 bases and J 1 base, with 14 bases left between them. Germline V gene sequence: CDR1 LNHDA, CDR2 SQIVND (reference sequence). The CDR3 is 14 residues long. The CDR3 spells CASRTRDTQETQYF. For the CDR3, the DNA is TGTGCCAGTCGTACCAGGGACACCCAAGAGACCCAGTACTTC.

CDR3: CAIRQGRLTQSGANVLTF. The CDR3 DNA follows: TGTGCCATTAGACAGGGGAGGCTTACGCAATCTGGGGCCAACGTCCTGACTTTC. This chain connects TRBV10-3 to TRBJ2-6; 8 bases line up with TRBD1. There are 18 residues in the CDR3. From germline, CDR1 is ENHRY and CDR2 SYGVKD. Trimming at V came to 9 bases and at J to 1 base, leaving 14 bases not matched to a gene.

The chain combines TRBV4-1 with TRBJ2-5; 7 bases map to TRBD2. Germline CDR1 and CDR2: MGHRA and YSYEKL. The CDR3 covers 17 residues. The trim removed 3 bases at V and 4 bases at J, leaving 14 bases unmatched. This chain's CDR3 is CASSQIGRAGQGETQYF. The DNA of the CDR3 is TGCGCCAGCAGCCAGATAGGGCGAGCGGGGCAAGGAGAGACCCAGTACTTC.